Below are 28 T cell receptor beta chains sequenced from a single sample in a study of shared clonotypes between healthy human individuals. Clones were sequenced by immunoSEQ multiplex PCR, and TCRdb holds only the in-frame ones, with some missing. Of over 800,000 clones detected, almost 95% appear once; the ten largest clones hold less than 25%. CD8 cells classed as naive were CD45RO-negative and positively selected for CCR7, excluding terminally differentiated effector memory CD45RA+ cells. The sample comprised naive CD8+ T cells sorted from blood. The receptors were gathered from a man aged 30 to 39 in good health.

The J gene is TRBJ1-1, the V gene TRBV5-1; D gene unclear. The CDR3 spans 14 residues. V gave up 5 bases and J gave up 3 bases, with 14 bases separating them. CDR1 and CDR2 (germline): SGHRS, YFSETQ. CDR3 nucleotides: TGCGCCAGCAGATACGACGGTTCGGACACTGAAGCTTTCTTT. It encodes CASRYDGSDTEAFF.

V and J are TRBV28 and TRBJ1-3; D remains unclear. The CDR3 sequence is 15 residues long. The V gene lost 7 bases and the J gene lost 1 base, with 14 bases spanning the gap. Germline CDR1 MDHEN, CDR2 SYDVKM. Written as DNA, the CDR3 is TGTGCCAGCATTCGGCGCCCCTCTTCTGGAAACACCATATATTTT. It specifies CASIRRPSSGNTIYF.

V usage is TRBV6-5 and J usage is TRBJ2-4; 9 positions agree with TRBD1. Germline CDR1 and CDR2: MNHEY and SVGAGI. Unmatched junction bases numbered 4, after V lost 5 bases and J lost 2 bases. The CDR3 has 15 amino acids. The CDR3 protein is CASSRDRVTKNIQYF. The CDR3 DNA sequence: TGTGCCAGCAGTCGGGACAGGGTCACCAAAAACATTCAGTACTTC.

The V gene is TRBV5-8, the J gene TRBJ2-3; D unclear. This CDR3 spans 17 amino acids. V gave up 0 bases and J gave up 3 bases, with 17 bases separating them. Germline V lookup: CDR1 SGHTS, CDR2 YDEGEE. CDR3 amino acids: CASSLANGRGRTDTQYF. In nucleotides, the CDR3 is TGTGCCAGCAGCTTGGCCAACGGACGAGGAAGGACAGATACGCAGTATTTT.

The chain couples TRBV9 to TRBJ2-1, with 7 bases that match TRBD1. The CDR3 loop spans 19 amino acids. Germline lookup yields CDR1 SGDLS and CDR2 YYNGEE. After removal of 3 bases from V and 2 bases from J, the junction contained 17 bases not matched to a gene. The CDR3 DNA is TGTGCCAGCAGCGCCAATTCAAGGGGGCTGAAAGGGACCTACAATGAGCAGTTCTTC. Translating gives CASSANSRGLKGTYNEQFF.

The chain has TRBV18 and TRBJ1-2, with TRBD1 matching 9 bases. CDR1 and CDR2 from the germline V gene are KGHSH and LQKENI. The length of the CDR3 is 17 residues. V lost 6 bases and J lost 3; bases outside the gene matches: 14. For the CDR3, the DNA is TGTGCCAGCTCGCCCCGGGACAGGGTCACCTACCACTATGGCTACACCTTC. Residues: CASSPRDRVTYHYGYTF.

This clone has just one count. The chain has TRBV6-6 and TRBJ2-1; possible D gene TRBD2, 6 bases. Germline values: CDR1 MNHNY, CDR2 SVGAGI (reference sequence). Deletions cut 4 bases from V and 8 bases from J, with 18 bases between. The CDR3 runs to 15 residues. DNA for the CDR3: TGTGCCAGCAGTTCCCGGGGACCGCGGGGCCATGAGCAGTTCTTC. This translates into CASSSRGPRGHEQFF.

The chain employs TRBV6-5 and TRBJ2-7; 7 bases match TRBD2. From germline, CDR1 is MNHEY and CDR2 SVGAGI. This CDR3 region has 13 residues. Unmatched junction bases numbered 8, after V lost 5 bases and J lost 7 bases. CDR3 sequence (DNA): TGTGCCAGCAGTCCCCTAGCGGTGCGGGAGCAGTACTTC. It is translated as CASSPLAVREQYF.

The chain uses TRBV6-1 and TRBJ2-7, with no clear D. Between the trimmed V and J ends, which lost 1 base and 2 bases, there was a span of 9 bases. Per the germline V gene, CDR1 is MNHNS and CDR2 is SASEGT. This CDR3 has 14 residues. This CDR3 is CASSEVGPAYEQYF. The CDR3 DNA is TGTGCCAGCAGTGAAGTTGGGCCAGCCTACGAGCAGTACTTC.

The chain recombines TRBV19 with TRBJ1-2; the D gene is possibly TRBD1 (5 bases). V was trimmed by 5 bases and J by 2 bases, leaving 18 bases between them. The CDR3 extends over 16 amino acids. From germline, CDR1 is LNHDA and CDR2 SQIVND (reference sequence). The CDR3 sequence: CASSVSLGRKNYGYTF. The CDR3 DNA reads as TGTGCCAGTAGTGTAAGTTTGGGACGGAAAAACTATGGCTACACCTTC.

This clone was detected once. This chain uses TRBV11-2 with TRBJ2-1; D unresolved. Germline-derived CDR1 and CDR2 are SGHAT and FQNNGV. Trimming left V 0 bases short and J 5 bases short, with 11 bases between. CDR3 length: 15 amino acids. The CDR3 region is CASSLDGGSNNEQFF. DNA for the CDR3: TGTGCCAGCAGCTTAGACGGCGGATCCAACAATGAGCAGTTCTTC.

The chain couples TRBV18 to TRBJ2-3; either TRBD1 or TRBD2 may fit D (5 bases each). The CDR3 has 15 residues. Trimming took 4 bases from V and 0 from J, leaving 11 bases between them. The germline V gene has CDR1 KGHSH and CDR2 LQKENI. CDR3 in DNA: TGTGCCAGCTCACTCTCGGGACCAAGCACAGATACGCAGTATTTT. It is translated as CASSLSGPSTDTQYF.

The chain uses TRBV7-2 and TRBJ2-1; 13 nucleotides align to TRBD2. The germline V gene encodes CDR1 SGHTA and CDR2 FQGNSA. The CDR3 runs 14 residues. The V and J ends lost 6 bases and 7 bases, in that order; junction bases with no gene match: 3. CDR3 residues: CASSAGLAGNEQFF. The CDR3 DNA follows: TGTGCCAGCAGTGCGGGACTAGCGGGAAATGAGCAGTTCTTC.

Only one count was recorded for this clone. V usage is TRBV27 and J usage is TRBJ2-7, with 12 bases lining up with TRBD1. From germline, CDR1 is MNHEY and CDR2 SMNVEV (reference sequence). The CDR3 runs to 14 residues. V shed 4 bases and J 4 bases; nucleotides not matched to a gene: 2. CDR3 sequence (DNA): TGTGCCAGCAGTTCGGGACAGGGGGCTTACGAGCAGTACTTC. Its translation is CASSSGQGAYEQYF.

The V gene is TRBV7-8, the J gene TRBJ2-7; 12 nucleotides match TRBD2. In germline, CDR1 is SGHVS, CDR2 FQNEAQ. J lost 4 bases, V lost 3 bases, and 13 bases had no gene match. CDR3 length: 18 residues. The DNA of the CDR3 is TGTGCCAGCAGCTTTGCCCCTTCGACTAGCGGGAGTGAGTACGAGCAGTACTTC. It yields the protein CASSFAPSTSGSEYEQYF. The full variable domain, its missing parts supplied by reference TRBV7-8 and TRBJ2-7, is GAGVSQSPRYKVAKRGQDVALRCDPISGHVSLFWYQQALGQGPEFLTYFQNEAQLDKSGLPSDRFFAERPEGSVSTLKIQRTQQEDSAVYLCASSFAPSTSGSEYEQYFGPGTRLTVT.

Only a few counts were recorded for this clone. The CDR3: CASSLAGEGPQHF. DNA of the CDR3: TGTGCCAGCAGCTTGGCAGGCGAAGGGCCCCAGCATTTT. The genes are TRBV5-4 and TRBJ1-5, with D unclear. The CDR3 totals 13 residues. V shed 0 bases and J shed 9 bases, with 10 bases lying between them. CDR1 and CDR2 from the germline V gene are SGHNT and YYREEE (reference sequence).

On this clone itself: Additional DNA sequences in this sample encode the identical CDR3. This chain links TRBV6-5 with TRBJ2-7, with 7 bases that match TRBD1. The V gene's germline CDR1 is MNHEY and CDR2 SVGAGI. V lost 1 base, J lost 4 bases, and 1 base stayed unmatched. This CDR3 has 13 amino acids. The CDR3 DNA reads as TGTGCCAGCAGTTACTACAGGGGATACGAGCAGTACTTC. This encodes CASSYYRGYEQYF.

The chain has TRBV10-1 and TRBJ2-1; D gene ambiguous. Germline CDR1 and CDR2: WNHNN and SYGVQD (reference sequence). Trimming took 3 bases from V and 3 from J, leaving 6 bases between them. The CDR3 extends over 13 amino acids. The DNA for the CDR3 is TGCGCCAGCAGTGACGCGGACTACAATGAGCAGTTCTTC. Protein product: CASSDADYNEQFF.

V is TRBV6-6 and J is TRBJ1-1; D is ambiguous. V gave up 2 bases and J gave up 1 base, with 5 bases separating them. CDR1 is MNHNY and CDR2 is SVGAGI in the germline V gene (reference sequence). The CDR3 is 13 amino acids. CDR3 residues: CASSYGRNTEAFF. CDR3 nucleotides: TGTGCCAGCAGTTACGGCAGGAACACTGAAGCTTTCTTT.

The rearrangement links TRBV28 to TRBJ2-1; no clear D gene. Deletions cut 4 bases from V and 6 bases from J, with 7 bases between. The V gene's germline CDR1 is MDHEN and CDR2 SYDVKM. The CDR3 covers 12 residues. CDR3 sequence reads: CASSSRVNEQFF. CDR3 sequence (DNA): TGTGCCAGCAGTTCCCGTGTCAATGAGCAGTTCTTC.

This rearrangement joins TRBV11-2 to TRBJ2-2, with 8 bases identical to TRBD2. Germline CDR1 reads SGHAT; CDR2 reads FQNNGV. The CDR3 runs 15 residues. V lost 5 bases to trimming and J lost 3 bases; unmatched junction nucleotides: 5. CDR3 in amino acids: CASSISGTYTGELFF. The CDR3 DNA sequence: TGTGCCAGCAGCATTAGCGGGACCTACACCGGGGAGCTGTTTTTT.

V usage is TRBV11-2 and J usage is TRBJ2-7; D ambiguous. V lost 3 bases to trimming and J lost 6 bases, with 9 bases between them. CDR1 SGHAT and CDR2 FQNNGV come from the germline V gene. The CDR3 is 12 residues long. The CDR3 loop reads CASSLGTVEQYF. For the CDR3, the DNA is TGTGCCAGCAGCTTGGGTACAGTCGAGCAGTACTTC.

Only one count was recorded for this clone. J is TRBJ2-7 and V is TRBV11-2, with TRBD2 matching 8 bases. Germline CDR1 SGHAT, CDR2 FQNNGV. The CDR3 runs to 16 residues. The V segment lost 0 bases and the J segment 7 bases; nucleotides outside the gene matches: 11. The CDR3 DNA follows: TGTGCCAGCAGCTTAGATCCTGGGACTAGAGGAGATGAGCAGTACTTC. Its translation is CASSLDPGTRGDEQYF.

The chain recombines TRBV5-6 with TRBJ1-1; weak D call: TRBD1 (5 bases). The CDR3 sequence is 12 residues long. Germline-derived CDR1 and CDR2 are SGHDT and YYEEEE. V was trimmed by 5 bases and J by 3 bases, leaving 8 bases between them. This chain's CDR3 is CASSQGDTEAFF. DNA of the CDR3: TGTGCCAGCAGTCAAGGGGACACTGAAGCTTTCTTT.

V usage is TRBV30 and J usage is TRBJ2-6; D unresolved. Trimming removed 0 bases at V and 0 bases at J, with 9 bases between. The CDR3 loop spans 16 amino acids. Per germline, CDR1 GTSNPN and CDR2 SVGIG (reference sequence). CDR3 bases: TGTGCCTGGAGTGTTTGGGTCCCCTCTGGGGCCAACGTCCTGACTTTC. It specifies CAWSVWVPSGANVLTF.

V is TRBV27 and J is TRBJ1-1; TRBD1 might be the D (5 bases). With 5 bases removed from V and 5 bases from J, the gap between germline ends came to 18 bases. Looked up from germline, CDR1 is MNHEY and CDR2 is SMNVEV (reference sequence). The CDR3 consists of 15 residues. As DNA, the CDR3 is TGTGCCAGCAGTCCTGACAGCCCGGCAGGGACTGAAGCTTTCTTT. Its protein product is CASSPDSPAGTEAFF.

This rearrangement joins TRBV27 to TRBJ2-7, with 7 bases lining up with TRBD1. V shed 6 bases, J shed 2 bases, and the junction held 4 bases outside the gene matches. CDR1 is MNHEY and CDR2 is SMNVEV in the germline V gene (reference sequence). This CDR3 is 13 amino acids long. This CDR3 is CASRQRGPYEQYF. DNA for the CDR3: TGTGCCAGCAGGCAAAGGGGGCCCTACGAGCAGTACTTC.

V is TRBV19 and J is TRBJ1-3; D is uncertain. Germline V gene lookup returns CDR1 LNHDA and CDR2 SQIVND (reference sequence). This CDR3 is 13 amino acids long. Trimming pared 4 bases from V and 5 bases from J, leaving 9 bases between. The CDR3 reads CASSTTDRNTIYF. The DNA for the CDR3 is TGTGCCAGTAGTACGACGGATAGAAACACCATATATTTT.